The 26 T cell receptor beta chains below were found in one sample sequenced in a study of cytomegalovirus exposure and HLA in healthy donors. The PCR used 60 Vbeta and 13 Jbeta primers. Data came from immunoSEQ multiplex PCR; TCRdb stores just in-frame clones and leaves some out. The sample consists of roughly 200,000 clones, roughly 85% of them appearing once. Input material: PBMCs. The receptor set was obtained from a woman aged 45-59 years in good health and CMV-seronegative.

V is TRBV27 and J is TRBJ1-1; TRBD1 is a possible D gene (6 bases). Trimming cost V 5 bases and J 1 base, with 11 bases left between them. This CDR3 region has 14 residues. The germline V gene has CDR1 MNHEY and CDR2 SMNVEV (reference sequence). The CDR3 sequence: CASSTGHPNTEAFF. The CDR3 DNA follows: TGTGCCAGCAGTACGGGACATCCGAACACTGAAGCTTTCTTT.

The genes are TRBV7-2 and TRBJ2-5; 8 bases match TRBD2. The CDR3 totals 15 residues. Germline CDR1 and CDR2: SGHTA and FQGNSA. Trimming at V came to 7 bases and at J to 4 bases, leaving 11 bases not matched to a gene. The CDR3 sequence is CASKPSGSSPETQYF. CDR3 DNA: TGTGCCAGCAAACCGAGCGGGAGTTCCCCAGAGACCCAGTACTTC.

This chain links TRBV7-8 with TRBJ1-5; 9 nucleotides align to TRBD1. CDR1 is SGHVS and CDR2 is FQNEAQ in the germline V gene. V lost 0 bases and J lost 5; bases outside the gene matches: 2. The CDR3 is 15 residues long. The CDR3 DNA reads TGTGCCAGCAGCTTAGCGAGGACAGGGGATCAGCCCCAGCATTTT. Translation gives CASSLARTGDQPQHF.

CDR3 coding DNA: TGTGCCACCAGCAGAGACGGGGACAGCTACTCTGGAAACACCATATATTTT. Protein sequence: CATSRDGDSYSGNTIYF. The J gene is TRBJ1-3, the V gene TRBV15; 7 bases agree with TRBD1. CDR1 is LNHNV, CDR2 YYDKDF, per germline (reference sequence). V was pared by 0 bases and J by 0 bases, with 5 bases of the junction left unmatched. The length of the CDR3 is 17 residues.

A single count supports this clone. The chain has TRBV13 and TRBJ2-5; TRBD1 matches 10 bases. This CDR3 has 15 amino acids. Germline assignment: CDR1 PRHDT and CDR2 FYEKMQ (reference sequence). With 4 bases clipped from V and 4 bases from J, the junction kept 6 bases outside the gene matches. As DNA, the CDR3 is TGTGCCAGCAGCTCCCGACAGGGGGCGGCAGAGACCCAGTACTTC. This translates into CASSSRQGAAETQYF.

The CDR3 DNA reads TGTGCCAGCAAGACAGGGGGCTCCTACGAGCAGTACTTC. This encodes CASKTGGSYEQYF. J is TRBJ2-7 and V is TRBV28; 9 bases align to TRBD1. This CDR3 region has 13 residues. CDR1 is MDHEN and CDR2 is SYDVKM in the germline V gene. After removal of 7 bases from V and 0 bases from J, the junction contained 1 base not matched to a gene.

V usage is TRBV19 and J usage is TRBJ1-5; 10 bases map to TRBD1. Unmatched junction bases numbered 9, after V lost 7 bases and J lost 6 bases. Looked up from germline, CDR1 is LNHDA and CDR2 is SQIVND (reference sequence). This CDR3 is built from 15 residues. This CDR3 reads CASKGTGTGAQPQHF. In DNA, the CDR3 is TGTGCCAGTAAGGGTACCGGGACAGGGGCTCAGCCCCAGCATTTT.

This clone was detected only once. The rearrangement uses TRBV18 and TRBJ2-2; 10 nucleotides align to TRBD1. V dropped 6 bases and J dropped 3; count of bases not matched to a gene: 4. This CDR3 is 15 amino acids long. Per germline, CDR1 KGHSH and CDR2 LQKENI. CDR3 nucleotide sequence: TGTGCCAGCTCTACGGGACAGGGGCACACCGGGGAGCTGTTTTTT. Translating gives CASSTGQGHTGELFF.

The gene calls are TRBV4-1 and TRBJ2-7; D is possibly TRBD2 (6 bases). Per the germline V gene, CDR1 is MGHRA and CDR2 is YSYEKL. This CDR3 contains 16 residues. V was shortened by 1 base and J by 3 bases, with 16 bases between the two germline ends. The DNA of the CDR3 is TGCGCCAGCAGCCAAGGGAGGGACCTACCCTACTACGAGCAGTACTTC. The encoded protein is CASSQGRDLPYYEQYF.

CDR3 sequence: CASSWTVNEKLFF. DNA for the CDR3: TGTGCCAGCAGTTGGACAGTAAATGAAAAACTGTTTTTT. The chain recombines TRBV28 with TRBJ1-4; possibly TRBD1 for D (6 bases). CDR3 length: 13 residues. V lost 4 bases and J lost 5, with 8 bases in between. Germline lookup yields CDR1 MDHEN and CDR2 SYDVKM.

The V and J genes are TRBV5-1 and TRBJ2-5, with D perhaps matching TRBD1 (6 bases). CDR1 is SGHRS, CDR2 YFSETQ, per germline. CDR3 length equals 13 residues. Trimming removed 1 base from V and 3 bases from J, with 7 bases in between. The CDR3 region is CASSLNREETQYF. The CDR3 DNA sequence: TGCGCCAGCAGCTTGAACAGGGAAGAGACCCAGTACTTC.

The V and J genes are TRBV2 and TRBJ1-4; D may be TRBD1 (6 bases). The V gene lost 6 bases and the J gene lost 6 bases, with 14 bases spanning the gap. Germline V lookup: CDR1 SNHLY, CDR2 FYNNEI. The CDR3 runs 14 residues. The CDR3 spells CASRLWGRDEKLFF. The DNA for the CDR3 is TGTGCCAGCAGACTATGGGGGCGGGATGAAAAACTGTTTTTT.

This sequence joins TRBV7-8 and TRBJ2-2, with 11 bases fitting TRBD2. The CDR3 length is 18 residues. Germline V gives CDR1 SGHVS, CDR2 FQNEAQ. Trimming took 5 bases from V and 5 from J; bases not matched to a gene: 13. The CDR3 spells CASSTRTSGLGGTGELFF. The CDR3 nucleotides are TGTGCCAGCAGCACCCGGACTAGCGGGCTCGGGGGGACCGGGGAGCTGTTTTTT. Complete variable domain (other parts from reference TRBV7-8 and TRBJ2-2): GAGVSQSPRYKVAKRGQDVALRCDPISGHVSLFWYQQALGQGPEFLTYFQNEAQLDKSGLPSDRFFAERPEGSVSTLKIQRTQQEDSAVYLCASSTRTSGLGGTGELFFGEGSRLTVL.

The chain recombines TRBV25-1 with TRBJ1-5; 9 bases are shared with TRBD1. The CDR3 length is 15 residues. The germline gives CDR1 MGHDK, CDR2 SYGVNS. V gave up 4 bases and J gave up 9 bases; unmatched junction bases: 10. Written as DNA, the CDR3 is TGTGCCAGCAGTGGCCCGGGACAGGGAGTCTCGCCCCAGCATTTT. Protein: CASSGPGQGVSPQHF.

The J gene is TRBJ2-1, the V gene TRBV6-5; the D gene is possibly TRBD2 (6 bases). V was clipped by 7 bases and J by 2 bases, with 12 bases between them. The CDR3 is 14 amino acids. Germline loops: CDR1 MNHEY, CDR2 SVGAGI. The CDR3 region is CASMSGVAYNEQFF. DNA for the CDR3: TGTGCCAGCATGTCGGGAGTGGCCTACAATGAGCAGTTCTTC.

The count of this clone is one. CDR3 amino acids: CASRWRGTDEKLFF. The DNA for the CDR3 is TGTGCCAGCAGGTGGAGGGGTACGGATGAAAAACTGTTTTTT. The chain is built from TRBV25-1 and TRBJ1-4; a possible D gene is TRBD1 (5 bases). The CDR3 runs 14 residues. Trimming cost V 6 bases and J 6 bases, with 14 bases left between them. Germline V lookup: CDR1 MGHDK, CDR2 SYGVNS.

The chain is built from TRBV7-6 and TRBJ2-1, with D perhaps TRBD2 (6 bases). Looked up from germline, CDR1 is SGHVS and CDR2 is FNYEAQ. The CDR3 spans 15 residues. Trimming stripped 2 bases from V and 2 bases from J, with 10 bases between. The CDR3: CASSLFGGTYNEQFF. The CDR3 coding sequence is TGTGCCAGCAGCTTATTTGGCGGGACCTACAATGAGCAGTTCTTC. Complete variable domain (other parts from reference TRBV7-6 and TRBJ2-1): GAGVSQSPRYKVTKRGQDVALRCDPISGHVSLYWYRQALGQGPEFLTYFNYEAQQDKSGLPNDRFSAERPEGSISTLTIQRTEQRDSAMYRCASSLFGGTYNEQFFGPGTRLTVL.

This chain links TRBV29-1 with TRBJ1-1; D unclear. The CDR3 has 13 residues. Trimming pared 7 bases from V and 0 bases from J, leaving 12 bases between. Per the germline V gene, CDR1 is SQVTM and CDR2 is ANQGSEA. The CDR3 is CSGGSAVNTEAFF. The CDR3 DNA sequence: TGCAGCGGAGGTAGTGCGGTGAACACTGAAGCTTTCTTT. The full variable domain, completed using reference TRBV29-1 and TRBJ1-1, is SAVISQKPSRDICQRGTSLTIQCQVDSQVTMMFWYRQQPGQSLTLIATANQGSEATYESGFVIDKFPISRPNLTFSTLTVSNMSPEDSSIYLCSGGSAVNTEAFFGQGTRLTVV.

The rearrangement joins TRBV27 to TRBJ2-7; D gene unclear. The CDR3 extends over 12 amino acids. The germline gives CDR1 MNHEY, CDR2 SMNVEV (reference sequence). The ends were cut back, 3 bases at V and 4 bases at J, with 7 bases in the middle. Written as DNA, the CDR3 is TGTGCCAGCAGTTTCAACTCGTACGAGCAGTACTTC. It specifies CASSFNSYEQYF.

The chain couples TRBV28 to TRBJ1-1; D is unclear. Trimming shortened V by 8 bases and J by 0 bases, and 13 bases separated the two germline ends. This CDR3 comprises 14 residues. Germline CDR1 reads MDHEN; CDR2 reads SYDVKM. CDR3 amino acids: CASRLPRLNTEAFF. For the CDR3, the DNA is TGTGCCAGCCGCCTCCCACGGTTGAACACTGAAGCTTTCTTT.

The chain combines TRBV10-3 with TRBJ2-5; D uncertain. The CDR3 extends over 14 amino acids. Per germline, CDR1 ENHRY and CDR2 SYGVKD. Trimming took off 2 bases at V and 2 bases at J, with 9 bases between the two ends. The CDR3 DNA sequence: TGTGCCATCAGTGAGGCCAGGCCACAAGAGACCCAGTACTTC. Protein: CAISEARPQETQYF.

This rearrangement joins TRBV4-1 to TRBJ1-1, with D uncertain. CDR1 and CDR2 (germline): MGHRA, YSYEKL. The CDR3 is 14 residues long. V was trimmed by 2 bases and J by 1 base, leaving 8 bases between them. The CDR3 DNA follows: TGCGCCAGCAGCCAATGGGCCGAGAACACTGAAGCTTTCTTT. This gives the protein CASSQWAENTEAFF.

The chain recombines TRBV5-8 with TRBJ1-4; TRBD1 agrees at 8 bases. In germline, CDR1 is SGHTS, CDR2 YDEGEE. Trimming removed 5 bases from V and 7 bases from J; junction bases left unmatched: 7. The CDR3 loop spans 14 amino acids. The CDR3, as DNA: TGTGCCAGCAGGCGGGCAGGGGGCGGTGAAAAACTGTTTTTT. It codes for CASRRAGGGEKLFF.

This sequence joins TRBV7-8 and TRBJ1-4, with D maybe TRBD1 (5 bases). The V end lost 5 bases, the J end lost 4 bases, and 11 bases lay between the germline ends. This CDR3 has 14 residues. Germline-derived CDR1 and CDR2 are SGHVS and FQNEAQ. The CDR3 DNA reads TGTGCCAGCAGCCCCTGGGGCAGTAATGAAAAACTGTTTTTT. Its protein product is CASSPWGSNEKLFF.

The gene calls are TRBV27 and TRBJ1-4; weak D call: TRBD1 (6 bases). Deletions cut 0 bases from V and 8 bases from J, with 13 bases between. Looked up from germline, CDR1 is MNHEY and CDR2 is SMNVEV (reference sequence). The CDR3 runs 15 residues. The CDR3 nucleotides are TGTGCCAGCAGTTTATCGGGCAGGGGAAAGGAAAAACTGTTTTTT. It specifies CASSLSGRGKEKLFF.

The genes are TRBV19 and TRBJ2-1; 10 positions agree with TRBD2. CDR1 is LNHDA, CDR2 SQIVND, per germline (reference sequence). The CDR3 spans 16 residues. The V and J ends lost 5 bases and 5 bases, in that order; junction bases with no gene match: 9. CDR3 in DNA: TGTGCCAGTAGTGCCTTGACTAGCGGGCGAAACAATGAGCAGTTCTTC. Amino acids: CASSALTSGRNNEQFF.